The 20 T cell receptor beta chains reported below all come from one sample, sequenced in a study of CD8 T cells in Susac syndrome. cDNA came from about 0.46 to 1 ug RNA primed by random hexamers. From the immunoSEQ multiplex PCR reads, TCRdb called clonotypes with MiXCR, one entry per CDR3 protein. In the table there are 150,000 to 200,000 distinct CDR3 sequences, 85% to 95% of which are singletons. Sequenced material: CD4+ T cells from PBMCs. The receptors shown here come from a human donor with Susac syndrome.

This clonotype was seen only once. The gene calls are TRBV6-5 and TRBJ1-2, with 8 bases matching TRBD1. This CDR3 region has 17 residues. Germline V gene lookup returns CDR1 MNHEY and CDR2 SVGAGI. V lost 0 bases, J lost 7 bases, and 13 bases stayed unmatched. In nucleotides, the CDR3 is TGTGCCAGCAGTTACTCTGGCAGGGGGCCCTCAGACGCTGGCTACACCTTC. Protein sequence: CASSYSGRGPSDAGYTF.

The gene calls are TRBV7-2 and TRBJ2-5, with a weak D call TRBD2 (7 bases). The CDR3 is 14 residues long. V dropped 5 bases and J dropped 4 bases, with 14 bases sitting between them. In germline, CDR1 is SGHTA, CDR2 FQGNSA. CDR3: CASSLAGAGETQYF. In DNA, the CDR3 is TGTGCCAGCAGCCTCGCGGGGGCTGGAGAGACCCAGTACTTC.

The J gene is TRBJ1-1, the V gene TRBV6-2 or TRBV6-3; TRBD1 is a possible D gene (5 bases). In germline, CDR1 is MNHEY, CDR2 SVGEGT. The CDR3 spans 12 residues. With 0 bases removed from V and 8 bases from J, the gap between germline ends came to 7 bases. CDR3 sequence reads: CASSYSQAEAFF. The DNA of the CDR3 is TGTGCCAGCAGTTACTCACAGGCGGAAGCTTTCTTT.

This clonotype has just one count. The V call is TRBV3-1, the J call TRBJ1-2, with TRBD1 matching over 7 bases. This CDR3 is 15 amino acids long. The V gene's germline CDR1 is LGHDT and CDR2 YNNKEL (reference sequence). Trimming took 3 bases from V and 2 from J; bases not matched to a gene: 6. The DNA of the CDR3 is TGTGCCAGCAGCCAGGACAGGAATAGGAACTATGGCTACACCTTC. It encodes CASSQDRNRNYGYTF.

This rearrangement joins TRBV12-3 or TRBV12-4 to TRBJ1-2, with unresolved D. Trimming took 6 bases from V and 0 from J, leaving 11 bases between them. This CDR3 region has 14 residues. In DNA, the CDR3 is TGTGCCAGCAGCTTCCGTTCAGCTAACTATGGCTACACCTTC. It codes for CASSFRSANYGYTF.

The genes are TRBV5-1 and TRBJ1-6; D not certain. Germline loops: CDR1 SGHRS, CDR2 YFSETQ. The CDR3 length is 14 residues. Trimming cost V 4 bases and J 9 bases, with 14 bases left between them. CDR3 nucleotides: TGCGCCAGCAGCGCGGAGGGCTGGGGTTCACCCCTCCACTTT. This translates into CASSAEGWGSPLHF.

The rearrangement links TRBV4-1 to TRBJ1-2; D is unresolved. The CDR3 consists of 15 residues. The V end was cut by 0 bases, the J end by 4 bases, with 12 bases between. Germline V gene lookup returns CDR1 MGHRA and CDR2 YSYEKL. DNA for the CDR3: TGCGCCAGCAGCCAAGATCCGTCCCCCGCCTATGGCTACACCTTC. This gives the protein CASSQDPSPAYGYTF.

This clonotype occurred a few times. The rearrangement joins TRBV6-1 to TRBJ1-1; the match to TRBD1 covers 9 bases. The CDR3 is 13 amino acids. Losses at the gene ends were 5 bases for V and 6 bases for J; bases not matched to a gene: 4. Germline CDR1 MNHNS, CDR2 SASEGT. The CDR3 bases are TGTGCCAGCAGTCGGGACAGGGTTTCTGAAGCTTTCTTT. This sequence encodes CASSRDRVSEAFF.

The chain couples TRBV6-5 to TRBJ1-3; D might be TRBD1 (5 bases). This CDR3 contains 14 residues. Germline loops: CDR1 MNHEY, CDR2 SVGAGI. Trimming took 4 bases from V and 3 from J, leaving 10 bases between them. CDR3 sequence: CASSSGANGNTIYF. The CDR3 DNA follows: TGTGCCAGCAGTTCCGGGGCAAATGGAAACACCATATATTTT.

The rearrangement joins TRBV7-2 to TRBJ2-3, with 7 positions matching TRBD2. This CDR3 region has 15 residues. Germline assignment: CDR1 SGHTA and CDR2 FQGNSA. V gave up 1 base and J gave up 4 bases; unmatched junction bases: 5. In nucleotides, the CDR3 is TGTGCCAGCAGCTTAGTGACGGGGGGAGCAGATACGCAGTATTTT. It encodes CASSLVTGGADTQYF. The full variable domain, completed using reference TRBV7-2 and TRBJ2-3, is GAGVSQSPSNKVTEKGKDVELRCDPISGHTALYWYRQSLGQGLEFLIYFQGNSAPDKSGLPSDRFSAERTGGSVSTLTIQRTQQEDSAVYLCASSLVTGGADTQYFGPGTRLTVL.

The chain combines TRBV20-1 with TRBJ2-1; the match to TRBD2 covers 7 bases. The CDR3 has 16 amino acids. Germline values: CDR1 DFQATT, CDR2 SNEGSKA (reference sequence). V trimming: 1 base; J trimming: 8 bases; junction bases outside the gene matches: 14. The CDR3 protein is CSARGTPSGGRYEQFF. CDR3 nucleotide sequence: TGCAGTGCTAGAGGCACCCCCTCGGGGGGTAGGTATGAGCAGTTCTTC.

The chain combines TRBV4-1 with TRBJ2-3, with TRBD2 matching 7 bases. Germline trimming cut 6 bases from V and 7 bases from J; bases unmatched to any gene: 10. This CDR3 spans 14 amino acids. CDR1 and CDR2 (germline): MGHRA, YSYEKL. CDR3 DNA: TGCGCCAGCAGAAGGCCGGGGGGTGAGAATACGCAGTATTTT. Protein: CASRRPGGENTQYF.

The chain carries TRBV20-1 and TRBJ1-2; 11 bases are a match to TRBD1. Germline loops: CDR1 DFQATT, CDR2 SNEGSKA (reference sequence). Trimming cost V 1 base and J 6 bases; bases outside gene matches: 4. This CDR3 has 14 residues. The CDR3: CSARGTGGVDGYTF. The CDR3 DNA follows: TGCAGTGCTAGAGGGACAGGGGGCGTTGATGGCTACACCTTC.

This clonotype turned up a few times. V and J are TRBV3-1 and TRBJ2-2, with D perhaps matching TRBD1 (6 bases). The CDR3 totals 15 residues. V was clipped by 1 base and J by 5 bases, with 11 bases between them. CDR1 and CDR2 from the germline V gene are LGHDT and YNNKEL (reference sequence). The CDR3 spells CASSQGRGRTGELFF. In DNA, the CDR3 is TGTGCCAGCAGCCAAGGCAGGGGTAGGACCGGGGAGCTGTTTTTT.

The chain joins TRBV10-2 to TRBJ2-5, with TRBD1 matching 7 bases. The CDR3 has 14 amino acids. V lost 6 bases, J lost 5 bases, and 9 bases stayed unmatched. The germline CDR1 and CDR2 sequences are WSHSY and SAAADI. CDR3 sequence (DNA): TGCGCCAGCAGACTAACAGGGGAGAGGGAGACCCAGTACTTC. It codes for CASRLTGERETQYF.

This clonotype was observed a single time. V and J are TRBV2 and TRBJ1-1; TRBD1 aligns across 8 bases. The germline CDR1 and CDR2 sequences are SNHLY and FYNNEI. The CDR3 has 13 amino acids. V was pared by 6 bases and J by 11 bases, with 11 bases of the junction left unmatched. In DNA form, the CDR3 reads TGTGCCAGCAGGACTGGGACAGGCGGGGCGGCTTTCTTT. Encoded protein: CASRTGTGGAAFF.

CDR3 amino acids: CSVKGASDEQFF. The CDR3 bases are TGCAGCGTGAAGGGGGCTTCTGATGAGCAGTTCTTC. V usage is TRBV29-1 and J usage is TRBJ2-1, with 7 bases identical to TRBD1. V lost 6 bases to trimming and J lost 8 bases; unmatched junction nucleotides: 7. The CDR3 sequence is 12 residues long. Germline V lookup: CDR1 SQVTM, CDR2 ANQGSEA.

The chain carries TRBV6-1 and TRBJ2-1; 10 bases map to TRBD1. The CDR3 totals 15 residues. The trim removed 5 bases at V and 8 bases at J, leaving 9 bases unmatched. Germline CDR1 reads MNHNS; CDR2 reads SASEGT. DNA for the CDR3: TGTGCCAGCAGTTCACGATTGACAGGGGGCCATGAGCAGTTCTTC. Translated, it gives CASSSRLTGGHEQFF.

The chain combines TRBV12-3 or TRBV12-4 with TRBJ2-2; D is unclear. V was shortened by 6 bases and J by 3 bases, with 8 bases between the two germline ends. The CDR3 sequence is 13 residues long. The CDR3 is CASSPWDTGELFF. The CDR3 DNA reads as TGTGCCAGCAGCCCGTGGGACACCGGGGAGCTGTTTTTT.

This chain links TRBV2 with TRBJ1-1; maybe TRBD1 (6 bases). The germline V gene has CDR1 SNHLY and CDR2 FYNNEI. The CDR3 sequence is 13 residues long. Trimming removed 7 bases from V and 7 bases from J, with 16 bases in between. The chain's CDR3 is CASNLQGGDEAFF. The CDR3, as DNA: TGTGCCAGCAACCTACAGGGCGGGGATGAAGCTTTCTTT.